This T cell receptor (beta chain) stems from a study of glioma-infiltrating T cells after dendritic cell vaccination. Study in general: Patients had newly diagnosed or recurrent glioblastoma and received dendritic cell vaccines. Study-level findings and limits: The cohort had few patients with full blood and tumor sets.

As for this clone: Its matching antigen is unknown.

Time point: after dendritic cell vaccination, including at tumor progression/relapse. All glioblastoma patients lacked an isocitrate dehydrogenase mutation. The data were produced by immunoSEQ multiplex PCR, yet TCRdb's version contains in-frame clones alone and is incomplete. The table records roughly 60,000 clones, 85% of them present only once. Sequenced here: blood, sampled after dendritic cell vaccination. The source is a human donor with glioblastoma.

CDR3 nucleotides: TGTGCCAGCAGTGAGGTGCAGGGGGGTGGCTACACCTTC. Amino acid sequence: CASSEVQGGGYTF. This rearrangement joins TRBV2 to TRBJ1-2, with TRBD1 matching 7 bases. This CDR3 spans 13 amino acids. Germline CDR1 is SNHLY and CDR2 is FYNNEI. V lost 3 bases and J lost 7; bases outside the gene matches: 5.